The rows below give T cell receptor beta chains drawn from one sample of a study of graft-versus-host responses after intestinal transplantation. Which antigens these TCRs recognize remains unknown. Libraries were prepared by immunoSEQ multiplex PCR; TCRdb keeps only in-frame clonotypes and omits some of them. The sample has about 82,000 clones; about 91% are singletons. The sample here was unstimulated CD4+ T cells sorted from spleen or lymph node cells, taken before transplant. The receptors come from a human donor who was the organ donor for an intestinal transplant. The conserved cysteine and the conserved F or W are not part of the CDR3 here. Rows may omit the clone size; those that give it use once, few, many or a size class.

cdr3_aa j_call v_call clone_size
ASSFSISAETQY TRBJ2-5 TRBV5-6 NA
ASSILAGVNNEQF TRBJ2-1 TRBV6-5 NA
ASSEMAGTSGGVEQF TRBJ2-1 TRBV6-1 NA
ASSLGTGEETQY TRBJ2-5 TRBV5-1 NA
ASSFGGGSSYNEQF TRBJ2-1 TRBV5-6 NA
ASSQMTGTSGTGAKNIQY TRBJ2-4 TRBV4-1 NA
ASSRDTLTGELF TRBJ2-2 TRBV6-1 NA
ASSTTVPGNTIY TRBJ1-3 TRBV28 NA
AISDRTHLYEQY TRBJ2-7 TRBV10-3 NA
ASSLSIQGRVLYNEQF TRBJ2-1 TRBV27 NA
ASNAGTSATYEQY TRBJ2-7 TRBV5-1 NA
ASSPLGLGAADTEAF TRBJ1-1 TRBV27 NA
ASRVSGGGPFEQY TRBJ2-7 TRBV2 NA
ASSHDLRAYEQY NA TRBV4-1 NA
ASSYSTSTDTQY TRBJ2-3 TRBV6-5 NA
ASSTINVPQSRANVLT TRBJ2-6 TRBV7-7 NA
ASRYETGGTEAF TRBJ1-1 TRBV6-5 NA
SVGYRTNYGYT TRBJ1-2 TRBV29-1 NA
ASTLAESGANVLT TRBJ2-6 TRBV19 NA
ASSSGYTEAF TRBJ1-1 TRBV28 NA
ASSSPGGTGGGYT TRBJ1-2 TRBV28 NA
ASSLVGSTQY TRBJ2-3 TRBV28 NA
ASSLNRVTGELF TRBJ2-2 TRBV7-8 NA
ASSQDSTGLL TRBJ2-1 TRBV4-1 NA
ASSVSAVASYNEQF TRBJ2-1 TRBV9 NA
ASSPPLRSSYNEQF TRBJ2-1 TRBV18 NA
ASSSPPGGLYGYT TRBJ1-2 TRBV7-9 NA
ASRAGGGTGELF TRBJ2-2 TRBV28 NA
ASSLDSYQPQH TRBJ1-5 TRBV11-1 NA
ASSSPANFGTSVNNEQF TRBJ2-1 TRBV19 NA
ASSPGEALDGANVLT TRBJ2-6 TRBV18 NA
AWSRGTGDDYGYT TRBJ1-2 TRBV30 NA
ASSGTTGQGTDTQY TRBJ2-3 TRBV5-1 NA
ASGGGQRYNEQF TRBJ2-1 TRBV12-5 NA
ASSTTGYTEAF TRBJ1-1 TRBV19 NA
LKRGNEQF TRBJ2-1 TRBV28 NA
ASSLNPGGNTGELF TRBJ2-2 TRBV7-3 NA
ASSLSSGSTQY TRBJ2-3 TRBV5-6 NA
ASSQVRRQGREKDGYT TRBJ1-2 TRBV4-1 NA
ASSRSGVRDTQY TRBJ2-3 TRBV7-3 NA
ASSRVGGPPSYNEQF TRBJ2-1 TRBV7-2 NA
ASRTGTAFYNSPLH TRBJ1-6 TRBV11-1 once
ASSLNRVSNQPQH TRBJ1-5 TRBV28 NA